Shown below are 14 T cell receptor beta chains from a single sample sequenced in a study of blood T cell repertoires in COVID-19. TCRdb's table, derived via immunoSEQ multiplex PCR, lists solely in-frame clones and lacks some. In the table there are under 150,000 clones, about four fifths of which are singletons. The sequencing sample was made of peripheral blood. The source of these receptors is a woman aged 35 to 49 with acute or convalescent COVID-19.

The chain recombines TRBV18 with TRBJ2-5; 10 bases agree with TRBD1. V was clipped by 6 bases and J by 5 bases; unmatched bases: 12. This CDR3 comprises 16 residues. Germline V gene data show CDR1 as KGHSH and CDR2 as LQKENI. CDR3 in DNA: TGTGCCAGCTCGCAACTGACAGGGGGCTTGGGGGAGACCCAGTACTTC. Its translation is CASSQLTGGLGETQYF.

This chain joins TRBV5-1 and TRBJ2-5; 12 bases are a match to TRBD1. Germline V gene lookup returns CDR1 SGHRS and CDR2 YFSETQ. The CDR3 contains 16 residues. V was clipped by 1 base and J by 5 bases; unmatched bases: 6. The CDR3 DNA sequence: TGCGCCAGCAGCTTGTCGGGACAGGGGGCGCCGGAGACCCAGTACTTC. Translated: CASSLSGQGAPETQYF.

The rearrangement links TRBV28 to TRBJ1-2, with D unresolved. Trimming took off 2 bases at V and 1 base at J, with 8 bases between the two ends. The CDR3 is 14 residues long. Germline lookup yields CDR1 MDHEN and CDR2 SYDVKM. Written as DNA, the CDR3 is TGTGCCAGCAGTTTACTAGGGAGTAACTATGGCTACACCTTC. Translating gives CASSLLGSNYGYTF.

The gene calls are TRBV7-6 and TRBJ1-5, with D possibly being TRBD1 (5 bases). Between the trimmed V and J ends, which lost 5 bases and 4 bases, there was a span of 9 bases. CDR1 and CDR2 from the germline V gene are SGHVS and FNYEAQ. The CDR3 covers 13 residues. The CDR3 protein is CASSPGNNQPQHF. The CDR3 nucleotides are TGTGCCAGCAGCCCAGGGAATAATCAGCCCCAGCATTTT.

This rearrangement joins TRBV3-1 (or the pseudogene TRBV3-2) to TRBJ1-1; no clear D gene. The ends were cut back, 0 bases at V and 3 bases at J, with 14 bases in the middle. The CDR3 totals 16 residues. The germline V gene has CDR1 LGHDT and CDR2 YNNKEL (reference sequence). This CDR3 reads CASSQETFQTDTEAFF. CDR3 in DNA: TGTGCCAGCAGCCAAGAAACCTTCCAAACGGACACTGAAGCTTTCTTT.

The rearrangement links TRBV4-1 to TRBJ1-2; 8 nucleotides agree with TRBD1. CDR1 and CDR2 (germline): MGHRA, YSYEKL. V lost 0 bases and J lost 4; bases outside the gene matches: 1. CDR3 size: 14 residues. This CDR3 is CASSQEDRGYGYTF. DNA for the CDR3: TGCGCCAGCAGCCAAGAAGACAGGGGCTATGGCTACACCTTC.

The chain uses TRBV4-1 and TRBJ2-7, with 8 bases aligning to TRBD2. The length of the CDR3 is 14 residues. Germline CDR1 reads MGHRA; CDR2 reads YSYEKL. The trim removed 6 bases at V and 2 bases at J, leaving 6 bases unmatched. CDR3 residues: CASSQGLGPYEQYF. The CDR3 DNA sequence: TGCGCCAGCAGTCAGGGACTAGGGCCCTACGAGCAGTACTTC.

This clone was seen more than once but under ten times. This chain links TRBV5-1 with TRBJ1-2; tentative D call: TRBD1 (6 bases). Germline assignment: CDR1 SGHRS and CDR2 YFSETQ. Trimming stripped 5 bases from V and 2 bases from J, with 13 bases between. The CDR3 totals 14 residues. CDR3 sequence: CASRSGGENYGYTF. CDR3 nucleotides: TGCGCCAGCAGGTCGGGGGGCGAGAACTATGGCTACACCTTC. The whole variable domain, remainder taken from reference TRBV5-1 and TRBJ1-2, is KAGVTQTPRYLIKTRGQQVTLSCSPISGHRSVSWYQQTPGQGLQFLFEYFSETQRNKGNFPGRFSGRQFSNSRSEMNVSTLELGDSALYLCASRSGGENYGYTFGSGTRLTVV.

The chain links TRBV11-3 to TRBJ2-5; the match to TRBD2 covers 7 bases. The CDR3 is 15 residues long. V dropped 5 bases and J dropped 3; count of bases not matched to a gene: 9. CDR1 and CDR2 from the germline V gene are SGHNT and YENEEA. The CDR3 loop is CASSPAGEVEETQYF. DNA for the CDR3: TGTGCCAGCAGCCCCGCGGGGGAAGTCGAAGAGACCCAGTACTTC.

The chain joins TRBV5-1 to TRBJ1-2; D is unresolved. Germline CDR1 and CDR2: SGHRS and YFSETQ. This CDR3 comprises 15 residues. V was trimmed by 0 bases and J by 4 bases, leaving 13 bases between them. Written as DNA, the CDR3 is TGCGCCAGCAGCTTGGTAACAGCCTCCATCTATGGCTACACCTTC. Encoded protein: CASSLVTASIYGYTF.

This clone was seen once. V usage is TRBV11-2 and J usage is TRBJ1-5, with 7 bases lining up with TRBD1. V lost 0 bases and J lost 7; bases outside the gene matches: 6. The CDR3 totals 15 residues. From germline, CDR1 is SGHAT and CDR2 FQNNGV. The CDR3 nucleotides are TGTGCCAGCAGCTTAGATAACAGGGGCGGGCAGCCCCAGCATTTT. It is translated as CASSLDNRGGQPQHF. Drawing the rest from reference TRBV11-2 and TRBJ1-5, the complete variable domain is EAGVAQSPRYKIIEKRQSVAFWCNPISGHATLYWYQQILGQGPKLLIQFQNNGVVDDSQLPKDRFSAERLKGVDSTLKIQPAKLEDSAVYLCASSLDNRGGQPQHFGDGTRLSIL.

V gene TRBV12-3 or TRBV12-4 combines with J gene TRBJ1-3; D uncertain. V dropped 6 bases and J dropped 11 bases, with 17 bases sitting between them. The CDR3 is 13 amino acids. The CDR3 nucleotides are TGTGCCAGCAGCCCAGCAGAACGGGGTGCCATATATTTT. It codes for CASSPAERGAIYF.

The chain uses TRBV6-2 or TRBV6-3 and TRBJ1-1; D gene unclear. The CDR3 is made up of 13 amino acids. The V gene's germline CDR1 is MNHEY and CDR2 SVGEGT. Trimming shortened V by 2 bases and J by 1 base, and 5 bases separated the two germline ends. The CDR3, as DNA: TGTGCCAGCAGTTACGAGGGGAACACTGAAGCTTTCTTT. It translates to CASSYEGNTEAFF.

In this sample, this clone turned up a few times. The CDR3, as DNA: TGTGCCAGCAGTGCAGGGATGCGTACGCAGTATTTT. Its protein product is CASSAGMRTQYF. The chain carries TRBV25-1 and TRBJ2-3, with D possibly matching TRBD1 (5 bases). The CDR3 contains 12 residues. Trimming shortened V by 4 bases and J by 8 bases, and 10 bases separated the two germline ends. Germline V gene lookup returns CDR1 MGHDK and CDR2 SYGVNS.